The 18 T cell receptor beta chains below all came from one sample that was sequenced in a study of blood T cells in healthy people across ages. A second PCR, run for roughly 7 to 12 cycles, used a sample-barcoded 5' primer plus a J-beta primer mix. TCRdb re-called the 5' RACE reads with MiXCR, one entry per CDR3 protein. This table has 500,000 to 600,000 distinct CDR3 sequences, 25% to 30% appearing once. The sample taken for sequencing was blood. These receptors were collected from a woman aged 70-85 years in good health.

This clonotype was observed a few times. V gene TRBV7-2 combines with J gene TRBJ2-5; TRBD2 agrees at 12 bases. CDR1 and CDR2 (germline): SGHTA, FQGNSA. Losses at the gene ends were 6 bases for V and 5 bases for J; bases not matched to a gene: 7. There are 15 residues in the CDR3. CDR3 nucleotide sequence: TGTACCAGCAGACTCCTCGGGACTAGCGGGGAGACCCAGTACTTC. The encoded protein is CTSRLLGTSGETQYF.

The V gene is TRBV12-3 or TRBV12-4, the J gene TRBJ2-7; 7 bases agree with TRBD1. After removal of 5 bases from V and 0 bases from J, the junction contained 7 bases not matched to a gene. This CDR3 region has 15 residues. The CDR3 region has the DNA TGTGCCAGCAGTGAACGGACAGGTTACTCCTACGAGCAGTACTTC. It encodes CASSERTGYSYEQYF.

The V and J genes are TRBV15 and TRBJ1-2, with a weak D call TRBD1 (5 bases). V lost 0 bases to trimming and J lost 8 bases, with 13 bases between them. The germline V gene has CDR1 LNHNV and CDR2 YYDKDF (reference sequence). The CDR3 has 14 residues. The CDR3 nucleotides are TGTGCCACCAGCAGAGATGTAGGGACGGGGGGCTACACCTTC. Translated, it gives CATSRDVGTGGYTF.

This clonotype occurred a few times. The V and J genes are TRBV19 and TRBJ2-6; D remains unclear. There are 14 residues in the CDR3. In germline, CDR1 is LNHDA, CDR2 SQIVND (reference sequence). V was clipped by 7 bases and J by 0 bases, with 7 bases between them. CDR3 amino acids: CASISRSGANVLTF. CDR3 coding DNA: TGTGCCAGTATTTCGCGCTCTGGGGCCAACGTCCTGACTTTC.

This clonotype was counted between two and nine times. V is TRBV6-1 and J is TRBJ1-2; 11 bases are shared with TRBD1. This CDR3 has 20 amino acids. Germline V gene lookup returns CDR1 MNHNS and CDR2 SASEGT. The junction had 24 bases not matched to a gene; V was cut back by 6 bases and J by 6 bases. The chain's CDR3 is CASSPRDRGGMGMGANGYTF. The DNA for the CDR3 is TGTGCCAGCAGCCCCCGGGACAGGGGGGGCATGGGCATGGGTGCTAATGGCTACACCTTC.

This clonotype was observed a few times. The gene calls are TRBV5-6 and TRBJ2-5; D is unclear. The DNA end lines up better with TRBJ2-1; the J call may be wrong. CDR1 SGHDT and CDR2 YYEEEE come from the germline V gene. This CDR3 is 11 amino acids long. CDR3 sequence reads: CASTWGNEQFF. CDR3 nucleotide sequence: TGTGCCAGCACGTGGGGCAATGAGCAGTTCTTC.

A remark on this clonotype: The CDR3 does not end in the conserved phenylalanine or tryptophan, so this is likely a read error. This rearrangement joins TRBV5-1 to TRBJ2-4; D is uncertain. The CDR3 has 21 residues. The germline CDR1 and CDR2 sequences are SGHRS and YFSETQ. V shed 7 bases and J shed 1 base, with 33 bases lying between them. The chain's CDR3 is CASLIEEGIKKPPRAKNIQYS. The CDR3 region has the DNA TGCGCCAGCCTTATTGAGGAAGGTATAAAGAAGCCGCCGAGGGCCAAAAACATTCAGTACTCC.

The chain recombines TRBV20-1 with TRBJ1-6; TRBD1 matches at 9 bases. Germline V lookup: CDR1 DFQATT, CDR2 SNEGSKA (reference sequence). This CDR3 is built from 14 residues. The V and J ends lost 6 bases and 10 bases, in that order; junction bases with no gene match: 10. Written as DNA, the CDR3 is TGCAGTGCCCCCCTCGGGACAGGGAACTCACCCCTCCACTTT. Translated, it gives CSAPLGTGNSPLHF.

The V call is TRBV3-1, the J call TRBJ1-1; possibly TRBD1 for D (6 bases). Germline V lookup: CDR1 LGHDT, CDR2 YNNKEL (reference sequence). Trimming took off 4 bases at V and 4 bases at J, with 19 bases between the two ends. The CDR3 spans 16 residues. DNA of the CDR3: TGTGCCAGCAGCCCTAGGGACCGTGGGGGGCCCACTGAAGCTTTCTTT. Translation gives CASSPRDRGGPTEAFF.

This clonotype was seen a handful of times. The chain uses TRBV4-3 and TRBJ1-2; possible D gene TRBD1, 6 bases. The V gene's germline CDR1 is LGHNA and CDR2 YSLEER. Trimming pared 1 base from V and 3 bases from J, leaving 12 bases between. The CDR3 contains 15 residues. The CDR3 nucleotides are TGCGCCAGCAGCCAAGGTCGGGGGGCCTACTATGGCTACACCTTC. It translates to CASSQGRGAYYGYTF.

For the CDR3, the DNA is TGCGCCAGCAGGGGGAATGAAAAACTGTTTTTT. This gives the protein CASRGNEKLFF. The chain combines TRBV10-2 with TRBJ1-4; D not certain. CDR1 and CDR2 from the germline V gene are WSHSY and SAAADI. With 6 bases removed from V and 5 bases from J, the gap between germline ends came to 4 bases. The CDR3 loop spans 11 amino acids.

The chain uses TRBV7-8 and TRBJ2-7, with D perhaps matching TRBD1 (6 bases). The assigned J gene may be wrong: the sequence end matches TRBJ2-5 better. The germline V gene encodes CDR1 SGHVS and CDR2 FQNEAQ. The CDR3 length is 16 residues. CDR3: CASSSSGATSVETQYF. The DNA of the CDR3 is TGTGCCAGCAGCTCCTCAGGGGCCACCTCAGTTGAGACCCAGTACTTC.

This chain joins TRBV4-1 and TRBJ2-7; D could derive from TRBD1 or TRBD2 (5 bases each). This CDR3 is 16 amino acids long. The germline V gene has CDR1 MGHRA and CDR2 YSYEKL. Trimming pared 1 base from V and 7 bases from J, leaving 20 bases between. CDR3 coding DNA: TGCGCCAGCAGCCAAGTTCCCCAGGGAGCTCCGGGGGAGCAGTACTTC. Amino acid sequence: CASSQVPQGAPGEQYF.

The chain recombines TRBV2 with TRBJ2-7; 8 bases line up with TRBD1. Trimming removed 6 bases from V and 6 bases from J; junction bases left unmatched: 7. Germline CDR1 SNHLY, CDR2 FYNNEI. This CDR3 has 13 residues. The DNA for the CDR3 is TGTGCCAGCAGACCCGCCGGGACAGGCGAGCAGTACTTC. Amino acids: CASRPAGTGEQYF.

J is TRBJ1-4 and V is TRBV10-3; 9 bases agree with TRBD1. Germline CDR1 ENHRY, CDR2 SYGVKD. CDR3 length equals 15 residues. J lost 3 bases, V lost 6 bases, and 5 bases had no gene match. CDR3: CAISLGTGPNEKLFF. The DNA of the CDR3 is TGTGCCATCAGCCTCGGGACAGGGCCTAATGAAAAACTGTTTTTT.

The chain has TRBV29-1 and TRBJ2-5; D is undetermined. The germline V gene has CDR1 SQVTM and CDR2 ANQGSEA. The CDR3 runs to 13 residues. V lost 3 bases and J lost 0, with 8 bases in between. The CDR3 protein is CSVDKSDQETQYF. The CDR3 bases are TGCAGCGTTGATAAGTCAGACCAAGAGACCCAGTACTTC.

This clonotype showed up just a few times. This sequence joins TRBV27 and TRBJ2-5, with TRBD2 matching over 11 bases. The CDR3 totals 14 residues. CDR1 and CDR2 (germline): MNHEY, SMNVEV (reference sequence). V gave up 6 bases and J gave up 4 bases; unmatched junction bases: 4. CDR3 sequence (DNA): TGTGCCAGCAGACTAGCGGGGGCGGGAGAGACCCAGTACTTC. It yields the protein CASRLAGAGETQYF.

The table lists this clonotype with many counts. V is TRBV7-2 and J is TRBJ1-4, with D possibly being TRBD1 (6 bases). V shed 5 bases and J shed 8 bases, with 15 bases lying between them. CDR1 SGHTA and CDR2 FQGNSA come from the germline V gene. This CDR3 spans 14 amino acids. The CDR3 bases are TGTGCCAGCAGCGGAACAGGGCTCGGAGAAAAACTGTTTTTT. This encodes CASSGTGLGEKLFF.